This T cell receptor beta chain was obtained from a study of CD8 T cells in Susac syndrome. Regarding the study as a whole: The study recognized that the number of individuals in its TCR sequencing and HLA analysis was relatively small.

As to this clonotype: The target antigen is unknown.

CDR3 size: 14 residues. The germline V gene encodes CDR1 SNHLY and CDR2 FYNNEI. Trimming took off 4 bases at V and 0 bases at J, with 9 bases between the two ends. Random-hexamer reverse transcription was applied to roughly 0.45 to 1 ug RNA. The CDR3 of TCR beta was amplified by immunoSEQ multiplex PCR across 54 Vbeta and 13 Jbeta. Using its own MiXCR run on the immunoSEQ multiplex PCR reads, TCRdb lists one record per CDR3 protein. The sample lists under 200,000 distinct CDR3 sequences; approximately 95% were seen once. The multiple sclerosis controls were treatment-naive patients, and their relapsing-remitting disease was stable or active. Purification of the CD8+ and CD4+ T cells relied on negative isolation, and TEMRA cells underwent FACS enrichment.

The sample was CD8+ T cells from PBMCs. The genes are TRBV2 and TRBJ1-2, with D maybe TRBD1 (5 bases). The source of this sequence is a human donor with multiple sclerosis. The chain's CDR3 is CASSGGASNYGYTF. CDR3 in DNA: TGTGCCAGCAGTGGAGGGGCGTCTAACTATGGCTACACCTTC. Full variable domain (remainder filled in from reference TRBV2 and TRBJ1-2): EPEVTQTPSHQVTQMGQEVILRCVPISNHLYFYWYRQILGQKVEFLVSFYNNEISEKSEIFDDQFSVERPDGSNFTLKIRSTKLEDSAMYFCASSGGASNYGYTFGSGTRLTVV.